The 22 T cell receptor beta chains given below trace back to one sample, sequenced in a study of shared clonotypes between healthy human individuals. The data were produced by immunoSEQ multiplex PCR, yet TCRdb's version contains in-frame clones alone and is incomplete. This table has a few million clones, over 85% appearing once. Sequences were obtained from naive CD4+ T cells sorted from blood. Regarding subset: CD45RA+ positively selected. Source of these receptors: a man aged 18-30 years in good health.

The gene calls are TRBV5-4 and TRBJ1-2; 7 bases fit TRBD1. The CDR3 spans 15 residues. Germline values: CDR1 SGHNT, CDR2 YYREEE (reference sequence). The trim removed 2 bases at V and 5 bases at J, leaving 9 bases unmatched. This CDR3 is CASSFPGTVEYGYTF. CDR3 DNA sequence: TGTGCCAGCAGCTTCCCCGGGACAGTGGAATATGGCTACACCTTC.

This clone was observed a handful of times. The rearrangement joins TRBV7-2 to TRBJ2-1; D is ambiguous. The V gene lost 2 bases and the J gene lost 2 bases, with 4 bases spanning the gap. From germline, CDR1 is SGHTA and CDR2 FQGNSA. This CDR3 is built from 13 residues. CDR3: CASSLTAYNEQFF. DNA of the CDR3: TGTGCCAGCAGCTTAACAGCCTACAATGAGCAGTTCTTC.

V is TRBV4-1 and J is TRBJ2-1; TRBD2 matches 9 bases. In germline, CDR1 is MGHRA, CDR2 YSYEKL. V shed 0 bases and J 7 bases; nucleotides not matched to a gene: 10. The CDR3 totals 17 residues. CDR3 sequence: CASSQDRLAGDGNEQFF. The CDR3, as DNA: TGCGCCAGCAGCCAAGATCGGTTAGCGGGGGACGGAAATGAGCAGTTCTTC.

This clone was observed a handful of times. The chain employs TRBV5-1 and TRBJ1-6; a weak D match, TRBD1 (5 bases). Germline V lookup: CDR1 SGHRS, CDR2 YFSETQ. The CDR3 runs 12 residues. V lost 6 bases to trimming and J lost 15 bases, with 16 bases between them. The CDR3 coding sequence is TGCGCCAGCATCGGGACCCTAGGATACCTCCACTTT. Amino acids: CASIGTLGYLHF.

The chain links TRBV7-9 to TRBJ1-1; D is perhaps TRBD1 (6 bases). V was trimmed by 9 bases and J by 6 bases, leaving 17 bases between them. The CDR3 totals 13 residues. Germline V CDR1 and CDR2: SEHNR, FQNEAQ (reference sequence). CDR3 nucleotides: TGTGCCAGTGCTGCAGGGGTTAGGTCTGAAGCTTTCTTT. It yields the protein CASAAGVRSEAFF.

The V and J genes are TRBV30 and TRBJ2-3; D is perhaps TRBD1 (6 bases). The CDR3 is 14 amino acids. V was shortened by 2 bases and J by 2 bases, with 11 bases between the two germline ends. Germline V gene lookup returns CDR1 GTSNPN and CDR2 SVGIG (reference sequence). DNA for the CDR3: TGTGCCTGGAGTCAAGGGGGTTACACAGATACGCAGTATTTT. Protein: CAWSQGGYTDTQYF. Full variable domain (missing parts from reference TRBV30 and TRBJ2-3): SQTIHQWPATLVQPVGSPLSLECTVEGTSNPNLYWYRQAAGRGLQLLFYSVGIGQISSEVPQNLSASRPQDRQFILSSKKLLLSDSGFYLCAWSQGGYTDTQYFGPGTRLTVL.

The chain has TRBV4-1 and TRBJ2-7; weak D call: TRBD1 (5 bases). Germline values: CDR1 MGHRA, CDR2 YSYEKL. Trimming removed 2 bases from V and 0 bases from J, with 11 bases in between. CDR3 length: 15 amino acids. CDR3: CASSQQGGSSYEQYF. The CDR3 DNA reads as TGCGCCAGCAGCCAACAGGGTGGGTCCTCCTACGAGCAGTACTTC.

This rearrangement joins TRBV6-5 to TRBJ2-7; TRBD2 aligns across 9 bases. The CDR3 length is 15 residues. J gave up 3 bases and V 0 bases, and 3 bases lay outside the gene matches. The V gene's germline CDR1 is MNHEY and CDR2 SVGAGI. CDR3 loop: CASSYSSSGNYEQYF. As DNA, the CDR3 is TGTGCCAGCAGTTACTCGTCTAGCGGGAACTACGAGCAGTACTTC.

The chain uses TRBV18 and TRBJ2-7, with 8 bases matching TRBD2. The CDR3 consists of 18 residues. V lost 3 bases to trimming and J lost 4 bases; unmatched junction nucleotides: 17. Germline V gene data show CDR1 as KGHSH and CDR2 as LQKENI. CDR3 nucleotides: TGTGCCAGCTCACCCGTGGGGGGACTAGACCAAACCCGTTACGAGCAGTACTTC. Amino acids: CASSPVGGLDQTRYEQYF.

The chain is built from TRBV5-5 and TRBJ2-3; D is uncertain. Germline values: CDR1 SGHKS, CDR2 YYEKEE (reference sequence). V lost 4 bases and J lost 0, with 18 bases in between. CDR3 length: 17 residues. CDR3 amino acids: CASSVYRTDSSTDTQYF. The CDR3 DNA reads TGTGCCAGCAGCGTCTACCGGACCGACTCTAGCACAGATACGCAGTATTTT.

The chain employs TRBV18 and TRBJ2-7; D is perhaps TRBD1 (5 bases). The CDR3 runs 15 residues. Germline V gene data show CDR1 as KGHSH and CDR2 as LQKENI. Trimming cost V 2 bases and J 5 bases, with 16 bases left between them. The CDR3 here is CASSPSQGRTNEQYF. In nucleotides, the CDR3 is TGTGCCAGCTCACCATCCCAGGGTAGAACAAACGAGCAGTACTTC.

V and J are TRBV5-6 and TRBJ2-1, with D unclear. CDR3 size: 13 residues. Looked up from germline, CDR1 is SGHDT and CDR2 is YYEEEE. Trimming shortened V by 4 bases and J by 3 bases, and 8 bases separated the two germline ends. In nucleotides, the CDR3 is TGTGCCAGCAGCCTGTCGGACTACAATGAGCAGTTCTTC. Its translation: CASSLSDYNEQFF.

The chain links TRBV6-1 to TRBJ2-7; D ambiguous. Trimming removed 0 bases from V and 2 bases from J, with 8 bases in between. The CDR3 totals 14 residues. Germline assignment: CDR1 MNHNS and CDR2 SASEGT. CDR3 protein: CASSEAHRAYEQYF. The CDR3 DNA is TGTGCCAGCAGTGAAGCGCACAGAGCCTACGAGCAGTACTTC.

As concerns this clone: The same CDR3 also results from other DNA sequences found in this sample. The chain combines TRBV19 with TRBJ1-6; the match to TRBD1 covers 7 bases. This CDR3 comprises 13 residues. V lost 6 bases, J lost 9 bases, and 5 bases stayed unmatched. CDR1 LNHDA and CDR2 SQIVND come from the germline V gene (reference sequence). The CDR3 region has the DNA TGTGCCAGTAGCCCAGGGGGGGGTTCACCCCTCCACTTT. Protein product: CASSPGGGSPLHF.

The chain links TRBV2 to TRBJ2-2, with D maybe TRBD2 (6 bases). This CDR3 spans 12 amino acids. The germline gives CDR1 SNHLY, CDR2 FYNNEI. The ends were cut back, 7 bases at V and 5 bases at J, with 8 bases in the middle. The CDR3 DNA follows: TGTGCCAGCAAGGAGGGGACCGGGGAGCTGTTTTTT. Amino acid sequence: CASKEGTGELFF.

The chain links TRBV2 to TRBJ2-7, with 10 nucleotides matching TRBD1. The V gene's germline CDR1 is SNHLY and CDR2 FYNNEI. Unmatched junction bases numbered 11, after V lost 1 base and J lost 5 bases. This CDR3 spans 17 amino acids. As DNA, the CDR3 is TGTGCCAGCAGTGAAGGGCTTCGGGGGACAGGGGCCCACGAGCAGTACTTC. Translated, it gives CASSEGLRGTGAHEQYF.

The rearrangement uses TRBV15 and TRBJ2-7, with a tentative D call TRBD1 (6 bases). Trimming cost V 4 bases and J 4 bases, with 17 bases left between them. Germline-derived CDR1 and CDR2 are LNHNV and YYDKDF (reference sequence). The CDR3 spans 15 residues. CDR3 loop: CATSISGTGRYEQYF. Written as DNA, the CDR3 is TGTGCCACCAGCATATCTGGAACAGGGCGGTACGAGCAGTACTTC.

The chain links TRBV6-5 to TRBJ2-7; TRBD2 might be the D (5 bases). This CDR3 has 13 amino acids. From germline, CDR1 is MNHEY and CDR2 SVGAGI. Trimming left V 2 bases short and J 6 bases short, with 11 bases between. CDR3 loop: CASSYGFRGEQYF. The CDR3 coding sequence is TGTGCCAGCAGTTACGGGTTTCGGGGCGAGCAGTACTTC.

V is TRBV6-5 and J is TRBJ2-7, with TRBD1 as a possible D gene (6 bases). Germline values: CDR1 MNHEY, CDR2 SVGAGI. The CDR3 is 14 amino acids. V was cut by 5 bases and J by 2 bases, with 13 bases left in between. The CDR3 nucleotides are TGTGCCAGCAGTCGTAACAGGGCCACCTACGAGCAGTACTTC. It codes for CASSRNRATYEQYF.

The chain links TRBV7-2 to TRBJ2-7; 11 nucleotides line up with TRBD1. The CDR3 is 15 amino acids. The J segment lost 6 bases and the V segment lost 5 bases, leaving 9 bases of the junction unmatched. The germline gives CDR1 SGHTA, CDR2 FQGNSA. The CDR3 reads CASSLLGQGGGEQYF. The CDR3 nucleotides read TGTGCCAGCAGCCTCCTGGGACAGGGGGGTGGCGAGCAGTACTTC.

The chain joins TRBV5-1 to TRBJ2-1; D uncertain. Germline loops: CDR1 SGHRS, CDR2 YFSETQ. The V end lost 0 bases, the J end lost 4 bases, and 11 bases lay between the germline ends. This CDR3 is built from 15 residues. The CDR3 bases are TGCGCCAGCAGCTTGGTCCCTTTTCCTTACAATGAGCAGTTCTTC. Translated, it gives CASSLVPFPYNEQFF. Drawing the rest from reference TRBV5-1 and TRBJ2-1, the complete variable domain is KAGVTQTPRYLIKTRGQQVTLSCSPISGHRSVSWYQQTPGQGLQFLFEYFSETQRNKGNFPGRFSGRQFSNSRSEMNVSTLELGDSALYLCASSLVPFPYNEQFFGPGTRLTVL.

This sequence joins TRBV7-8 and TRBJ2-5; D may be TRBD2 (6 bases). V was shortened by 2 bases and J by 5 bases, with 12 bases between the two germline ends. The CDR3 length is 14 residues. In germline, CDR1 is SGHVS, CDR2 FQNEAQ. DNA of the CDR3: TGTGCCAGCAGCTTAAGCTCTGGGGGGGAGACCCAGTACTTC. It is translated as CASSLSSGGETQYF. The full variable domain, rest sourced from reference TRBV7-8 and TRBJ2-5, is GAGVSQSPRYKVAKRGQDVALRCDPISGHVSLFWYQQALGQGPEFLTYFQNEAQLDKSGLPSDRFFAERPEGSVSTLKIQRTQQEDSAVYLCASSLSSGGETQYFGPGTRLLVL.